This passage covers 32 T cell receptor beta chains from one sample sequenced in a study of blood T cell repertoires in COVID-19. Data came from immunoSEQ multiplex PCR; TCRdb stores just in-frame clones and leaves some out. Of 140,000 to 150,000 clones listed, more than 75% are singletons. The sample comprised peripheral blood. The receptor source for this set is a woman in her 50s with active or convalescent COVID-19.

This clone appeared once. This sequence joins TRBV12-5 and TRBJ1-5; 11 bases map to TRBD1. J lost 6 bases, V lost 7 bases, and 5 bases had no gene match. This CDR3 spans 14 amino acids. CDR1 and CDR2 from the germline V gene are LGHNT and FRNRAP. The CDR3 coding sequence is TGTGCTAGTGAGGGACAGGGGGGGAGTCAGCCCCAGCATTTT. Translation: CASEGQGGSQPQHF. Looking up the rest from reference TRBV12-5 and TRBJ1-5 gives the full variable domain: DARVTQTPRHKVTEMGQEVTMRCQPILGHNTVFWYRQTMMQGLELLAYFRNRAPLDDSGMPKDRFSAEMPDATLATLKIQPSEPRDSAVYFCASEGQGGSQPQHFGDGTRLSIL.

The J gene is TRBJ2-5, the V gene TRBV10-3; 7 nucleotides match TRBD2. This CDR3 is 14 amino acids long. Germline CDR1 is ENHRY and CDR2 is SYGVKD. Losses at the gene ends were 7 bases for V and 3 bases for J; bases not matched to a gene: 8. The CDR3 sequence is CAITRTRMEETQYF. In DNA form, the CDR3 reads TGTGCCATCACCAGGACTAGAATGGAAGAGACCCAGTACTTC.

This chain connects TRBV5-4 to TRBJ2-2, with 8 bases aligning to TRBD2. Germline CDR1 reads SGHNT; CDR2 reads YYREEE (reference sequence). The junction had 3 bases not matched to a gene; V was cut back by 4 bases and J by 7 bases. The length of the CDR3 is 13 residues. CDR3 bases: TGTGCCAGCAGCCGCCGGGGGGGCGGGGAGCTGTTTTTT. Its protein is CASSRRGGGELFF.

The chain uses TRBV7-3 and TRBJ1-1; TRBD1 might be the D (5 bases). V was pared by 0 bases and J by 7 bases, with 18 bases between. The CDR3 totals 16 residues. Germline V gives CDR1 SGHTA, CDR2 FQGTGA. This CDR3 reads CASSLTGALFTFEAFF. For the CDR3, the DNA is TGTGCCAGCAGCTTAACAGGGGCCTTATTCACCTTTGAAGCTTTCTTT.

The chain has TRBV28 and TRBJ1-1; tentative D call: TRBD1 (5 bases). V was clipped by 5 bases and J by 3 bases, with 19 bases between them. The CDR3 runs 16 residues. Germline loops: CDR1 MDHEN, CDR2 SYDVKM. The CDR3 spells CASSAFRGLEDTEAFF. CDR3 bases: TGTGCCAGCAGTGCCTTTCGGGGGTTAGAGGACACTGAAGCTTTCTTT.

This chain uses TRBV5-4 with TRBJ2-5, with 11 bases identical to TRBD2. V gave up 4 bases and J gave up 4 bases; unmatched junction bases: 6. The CDR3 has 15 amino acids. Germline CDR1 is SGHNT and CDR2 is YYREEE (reference sequence). The CDR3 nucleotides read TGTGCCAGCAGCGAGGTTAGCGGGAGGGGAGAGACCCAGTACTTC. Its protein product is CASSEVSGRGETQYF.

The chain carries TRBV14 and TRBJ2-7; D is ambiguous. Germline V gene sequence: CDR1 SGHDN, CDR2 FVKESK. This CDR3 comprises 12 residues. The V and J ends lost 4 bases and 7 bases respectively, with 11 bases between them. CDR3 in amino acids: CASSLTWSEQYF. CDR3 coding DNA: TGTGCCAGCAGCCTCACTTGGAGTGAGCAGTACTTC.

The chain uses TRBV2 and TRBJ2-7; possible D gene TRBD2, 6 bases. Germline lookup yields CDR1 SNHLY and CDR2 FYNNEI. V lost 6 bases, J lost 2 bases, and 20 bases lay in between. The CDR3 has 16 residues. CDR3: CASSPPNGSLPYEQYF. In DNA, the CDR3 is TGTGCCAGCAGCCCCCCTAACGGGAGCTTACCCTACGAGCAGTACTTC.

V and J are TRBV6-1 and TRBJ2-1; tentatively, D is TRBD2 (5 bases). Deletions cut 4 bases from V and 0 bases from J, with 13 bases between. Germline values: CDR1 MNHNS, CDR2 SASEGT. The CDR3 extends over 16 amino acids. The CDR3 protein is CASSGSTGSSYNEQFF. CDR3 bases: TGTGCCAGCAGTGGAAGTACGGGGAGCTCCTACAATGAGCAGTTCTTC.

This clone was seen ten or more times. The chain uses TRBV6-1 and TRBJ2-3; maybe TRBD1 (8 bases). Germline loops: CDR1 MNHNS, CDR2 SASEGT. The CDR3 runs 13 residues. The V gene lost 1 base and the J gene lost 9 bases, with 11 bases spanning the gap. The CDR3: CASSEDRGGTQYF. The CDR3 nucleotides read TGTGCCAGCAGTGAAGACAGGGGGGGAACGCAGTATTTT.

The rearrangement joins TRBV4-3 to TRBJ2-2; D remains ambiguous. CDR3 length: 19 amino acids. The V end was cut by 0 bases, the J end by 0 bases, with 17 bases between. Germline V gives CDR1 LGHNA, CDR2 YSLEER. CDR3 residues: CASSQDIATLNPNTGELFF. The CDR3 DNA reads TGCGCCAGCAGCCAAGATATAGCAACCCTAAATCCGAACACCGGGGAGCTGTTTTTT.

The chain recombines TRBV2 with TRBJ2-3, with D perhaps matching TRBD2 (5 bases). In germline, CDR1 is SNHLY, CDR2 FYNNEI. The germline V and J ends were trimmed by 4 bases and 1 base, with 9 bases remaining between them. This CDR3 has 14 residues. CDR3 coding DNA: TGTGCCAGCAGTGCCCTAGCAGGCACAGATACGCAGTATTTT. Its protein product is CASSALAGTDTQYF.

The gene calls are TRBV7-3 and TRBJ1-4, with TRBD1 identical over 8 bases. In germline, CDR1 is SGHTA, CDR2 FQGTGA. The CDR3 extends over 18 amino acids. Trimming cost V 6 bases and J 4 bases; bases outside gene matches: 16. The CDR3: CASSPSRNRGFYNEKLFF. DNA for the CDR3: TGTGCCAGCAGTCCCTCCAGGAACAGGGGGTTCTATAATGAAAAACTGTTTTTT.

The genes are TRBV5-6 and TRBJ1-1; maybe TRBD1 (6 bases). CDR3 size: 13 residues. V lost 4 bases and J lost 3, with 10 bases in between. Looked up from germline, CDR1 is SGHDT and CDR2 is YYEEEE. The CDR3 region has the DNA TGTGCCAGCAGCATAGGGGGGGACACTGAAGCTTTCTTT. This encodes CASSIGGDTEAFF.

This chain uses TRBV30 with TRBJ2-1; D possibly corresponds to TRBD1 (7 bases). Trimming shortened V by 4 bases and J by 7 bases, and 23 bases separated the two germline ends. CDR3 length equals 16 residues. Germline lookup yields CDR1 GTSNPN and CDR2 SVGIG (reference sequence). The CDR3 DNA follows: TGTGCCTGGATTCCTTATACCGGGCCAGGGGGGAATGAGCAGTTCTTC. Translating it yields CAWIPYTGPGGNEQFF.

V usage is TRBV7-3 and J usage is TRBJ2-1; D might be TRBD2 (5 bases). Germline-derived CDR1 and CDR2 are SGHTA and FQGTGA. V dropped 1 base and J dropped 0 bases, with 7 bases sitting between them. This CDR3 comprises 15 residues. The CDR3 here is CASSLKAASYNEQFF. CDR3 nucleotide sequence: TGTGCCAGCAGCTTAAAAGCGGCCTCCTACAATGAGCAGTTCTTC.

J is TRBJ2-2 and V is TRBV7-9; TRBD1 matches 9 bases. CDR1 SEHNR and CDR2 FQNEAQ come from the germline V gene (reference sequence). Trimming cost V 3 bases and J 2 bases; bases outside gene matches: 10. This CDR3 contains 18 residues. CDR3 in amino acids: CASSLLPGQGLNTGELFF. CDR3 nucleotide sequence: TGTGCCAGCAGCTTGCTTCCGGGACAGGGCCTTAACACCGGGGAGCTGTTTTTT.

The chain employs TRBV5-1 and TRBJ2-7, with 8 bases identical to TRBD1. The germline gives CDR1 SGHRS, CDR2 YFSETQ. CDR3 length equals 15 residues. Trimming cost V 6 bases and J 5 bases; bases outside gene matches: 13. The CDR3 loop reads CASTLLGQGANEQYF. CDR3 nucleotides: TGCGCCAGCACCCTACTCGGACAGGGCGCCAACGAGCAGTACTTC.

This clone has only a few counts. The chain employs TRBV30 and TRBJ1-6; TRBD1 agrees at 10 bases. This CDR3 contains 14 residues. J was trimmed by 9 bases and V by 4 bases; bases with no gene match: 6. Germline values: CDR1 GTSNPN, CDR2 SVGIG (reference sequence). DNA of the CDR3: TGTGCCTGGACCTCTGGACAGGGGGGTTCACCCCTCCACTTT. Translation gives CAWTSGQGGSPLHF.

The chain recombines TRBV4-3 with TRBJ1-2; 8 nucleotides line up with TRBD1. The CDR3 totals 15 residues. V shed 3 bases, J shed 0 bases, and the junction held 3 bases outside the gene matches. Looked up from germline, CDR1 is LGHNA and CDR2 is YSLEER. CDR3 sequence reads: CASSQTGVSNYGYTF. In DNA form, the CDR3 reads TGCGCCAGCAGCCAGACAGGGGTCTCTAACTATGGCTACACCTTC.

For this clone: Sequence at one end of the junction differs from germline and may be a read error. The V call is TRBV25-1, the J call TRBJ1-1; 9 nucleotides align to TRBD1. The CDR3 runs 17 residues. Germline CDR1 MGHDK, CDR2 SYGVNS. CDR3 region: CASSESTGQGGNAEAFF. In DNA, the CDR3 is TGTGCCAGCAGTGAGTCAACGGGACAGGGAGGGAACGCTGAAGCTTTCTTT.

The chain couples TRBV14 to TRBJ1-1; no clear D gene. This CDR3 region has 15 residues. Trimming shortened V by 1 base and J by 8 bases, and 17 bases separated the two germline ends. Germline CDR1 and CDR2: SGHDN and FVKESK. The chain's CDR3 is CASSQVIGGSLEAFF. CDR3 nucleotides: TGTGCCAGCAGCCAAGTGATTGGAGGTTCCCTCGAAGCTTTCTTT.

The chain employs TRBV29-1 and TRBJ2-2, with no clear D. This CDR3 spans 11 amino acids. V lost 5 bases and J 3 bases, leaving 4 bases between the germline ends. Germline-derived CDR1 and CDR2 are SQVTM and ANQGSEA. The CDR3, as DNA: TGCAGCGTTCGGGACACCGGGGAGCTGTTTTTT. The encoded protein is CSVRDTGELFF.

The CDR3 protein is CAWSPGATNEKLFF. CDR3 DNA sequence: TGTGCCTGGAGCCCGGGAGCAACTAATGAAAAACTGTTTTTT. The J gene is TRBJ1-4, the V gene TRBV30; unclear D gene. The CDR3 contains 14 residues. Trimming took 3 bases from V and 0 from J, leaving 8 bases between them. Germline values: CDR1 GTSNPN, CDR2 SVGIG (reference sequence).

This chain links TRBV7-2 with TRBJ2-2; D ambiguous. The V gene's germline CDR1 is SGHTA and CDR2 FQGNSA. The CDR3 spans 14 residues. The germline V and J ends were trimmed by 2 bases and 5 bases, with 9 bases remaining between them. The CDR3 sequence: CASSLSGKTGELFF. CDR3 in DNA: TGTGCCAGCAGCTTATCAGGCAAGACCGGGGAGCTGTTTTTT.

The J gene is TRBJ2-7, the V gene TRBV6-5; D ambiguous. Germline V gene lookup returns CDR1 MNHEY and CDR2 SVGAGI. The CDR3 is 11 amino acids. The V end was cut by 5 bases, the J end by 2 bases, with 4 bases between. The CDR3: CASSRAYEQYF. CDR3 DNA: TGTGCCAGCAGTAGAGCCTACGAGCAGTACTTC.

This clone was counted a single time. The V call is TRBV5-4, the J call TRBJ1-1, with TRBD1 identical over 10 bases. CDR1 is SGHNT and CDR2 is YYREEE in the germline V gene (reference sequence). This CDR3 contains 14 residues. V lost 3 bases and J lost 8; bases outside the gene matches: 7. The CDR3, as DNA: TGTGCCAGCAGCTCGAGGACAGGGGGTAAGGAAGCTTTCTTT. This encodes CASSSRTGGKEAFF.

The gene calls are TRBV28 and TRBJ1-5; TRBD1 matches 8 bases. The germline CDR1 and CDR2 sequences are MDHEN and SYDVKM. This CDR3 is built from 14 residues. V dropped 6 bases and J dropped 4; count of bases not matched to a gene: 5. The CDR3 spells CASRSTGGNQPQHF. CDR3 in DNA: TGTGCCAGCAGATCAACAGGGGGAAATCAGCCCCAGCATTTT.

The CDR3 nucleotides are TGTGCCACCAGCAGGACAGGGTCGAATAATTCACCCCTCCACTTT. Protein sequence: CATSRTGSNNSPLHF. The V call is TRBV15, the J call TRBJ1-6; 7 bases agree with TRBD1. This CDR3 comprises 15 residues. V was clipped by 3 bases and J by 5 bases; unmatched bases: 4. CDR1 is LNHNV, CDR2 YYDKDF, per germline (reference sequence).

This rearrangement joins TRBV30 to TRBJ1-3; unclear D gene. The germline V and J ends were trimmed by 0 bases and 0 bases, with 6 bases remaining between them. CDR1 and CDR2 (germline): GTSNPN, SVGIG (reference sequence). This CDR3 comprises 14 residues. The CDR3 spells CAWSVQSSGNTIYF. The CDR3 bases are TGTGCCTGGAGTGTACAGAGCTCTGGAAACACCATATATTTT. The whole variable domain, filled in from reference TRBV30 and TRBJ1-3, reads SQTIHQWPATLVQPVGSPLSLECTVEGTSNPNLYWYRQAAGRGLQLLFYSVGIGQISSEVPQNLSASRPQDRQFILSSKKLLLSDSGFYLCAWSVQSSGNTIYFGEGSWLTVV.

The CDR3 loop is CASSQDLAGGTYEQYF. The DNA for the CDR3 is TGCGCCAGCAGCCAAGACCTAGCGGGCGGAACCTACGAGCAGTACTTC. This chain connects TRBV4-3 to TRBJ2-7, with 8 bases identical to TRBD2. V lost 0 bases, J lost 2 bases, and 6 bases stayed unmatched. The CDR3 loop spans 16 amino acids. CDR1 and CDR2 from the germline V gene are LGHNA and YSLEER.

This chain joins TRBV12-3 or TRBV12-4 and TRBJ2-2; D uncertain. The CDR3 runs to 13 residues. The CDR3: CAAENRDTGELFF. DNA for the CDR3: TGTGCAGCAGAAAACCGGGACACCGGGGAGCTGTTTTTT.